This T cell receptor beta chain was observed in a study of pediatric ulcerative colitis. Study-level points and caveats: Repertoires came from total lymphocyte DNA, not specific subsets. Clonal expansions reduced rectal repertoire diversity in acute severe colitis. Substantially fewer templates came from a couple of patients' blood samples. Compared with controls, ulcerative colitis showed greater blood-rectum clone sharing.

As to this clone: As yet, its antigen is unknown.

Assay: immunoSEQ multiplex PCR; the TCRdb copy retains only in-frame clones and omits some. The sample has 45,000 to 75,000 clones, over 70% seen once. Germline V gives CDR1 MDHEN, CDR2 SYDVKM. The V segment lost 5 bases and the J segment 4 bases; nucleotides outside the gene matches: 7. The CDR3 runs 17 residues. What was sequenced was blood. The gene calls are TRBV28 and TRBJ2-3; 15 nucleotides line up with TRBD2. The source of this sequence is a boy between 10 and 17 years old who was a control in a study of pediatric ulcerative colitis. DNA for the CDR3: TGTGCCAGCAGTCCCGGACTAGCGGGGGGGCGGTCAGATACGCAGTATTTT. It yields the protein CASSPGLAGGRSDTQYF.